This T cell receptor beta chain derives from a study of shared clonotypes between healthy human individuals. Regarding the study as a whole: Clonotype sharing among the donors was expected to vary with sequencing depth. Roughly 5% of naive CD4 clonotypes were common to a handful of donors.

For each subset, genomic DNA was distributed in equal portions over several immunoSEQ plates. Some 30,000 T cell genomes, or around 180 ng DNA, went into the sorted-subset replicate PCRs. TCRdb's table, derived via immunoSEQ multiplex PCR, lists solely in-frame clones and lacks some. The repertoire includes more than 2 million clones, approximately 92% of them detected once, and around 1.7% sits in the top ten. The CDR3 sequence is 15 residues long. Germline CDR1 is MNHEY and CDR2 is SMNVEV (reference sequence). The ends lost 5 bases at V and 4 bases at J; junction bases unmatched: 6. Details on this clone: Its antigen is as yet unknown.

CD45RO negativity and positive selection for CCR7 defined naive CD8 cells, a population that excluded terminally differentiated effector memory CD45RA+ cells. The sequenced sample consisted of naive CD8+ T cells from PBMCs. This clonotype was sampled from a man aged 18 to 29 in good health. Some clones in this sample may be carry-over from other donors' samples. The chain employs TRBV27 and TRBJ1-5, with 9 bases lining up with TRBD1. The CDR3 spells CASSRTGVWNQPQHF. The DNA for the CDR3 is TGTGCCAGCAGTCGGACAGGGGTATGGAATCAGCCCCAGCATTTT.